A selection of T cell receptor beta chains follows, all from one sample in a study of blood T cell repertoires in COVID-19. Here immunoSEQ multiplex PCR was the method, and the copy in TCRdb shows in-frame clones only, minus some. This sample has some 200,000 clones, with 78% found just once. The sequenced sample consisted of PBMCs or T cells enriched from blood (not recorded which). The receptors come from a woman in her forties or fifties who had recovered from COVID-19. The CDR3 runs from the conserved cysteine through the conserved F or W. The order of the fields is CDR3 protein, CDR3 DNA, V gene, clone size, D gene, J gene. A D gene is named only where the DNA matches it firmly. Part of the rows lack a size; the others show once, few, many or a class for expanded clones.

CASSHYNRGDYGYTF TGTGCCAGCAGCCATTATAACAGGGGAGACTATGGCTACACCTTC TRBV3-1/TRBV3-2 . TRBD1 TRBJ1-2
CASSGTGVGGELFF TGTGCCAGCAGCGGGACAGGGGTAGGCGGGGAGCTGTTTTTT TRBV6-5 once TRBD1 TRBJ2-2
CASSLAGVGNQPQHF TGTGCCAGCAGCTTAGCAGGGGTGGGCAATCAGCCCCAGCATTTT TRBV7-8 few . TRBJ1-5
CASSQAPGGPKTYYGYTF TGTGCCAGCAGCCAAGCCCCTGGGGGCCCGAAAACCTACTATGGCTACACCTTC TRBV3-1/TRBV3-2 . . TRBJ1-2
CASSEGGGGGETQYF TGTGCCAGCAGTGAAGGGGGGGGAGGAGGAGAGACCCAGTACTTC TRBV6-1 few TRBD2 TRBJ2-5
CASSLSTDTQYF TGTGCCAGCAGCTTATCGACAGATACGCAGTATTTT TRBV7-2 . . TRBJ2-3
CASSLVPGNTIYF TGTGCCAGCAGCCTTGTCCCTGGAAACACCATATATTTT TRBV9 . . TRBJ1-3
CASVSGASGSTDTQYF TGTGCCAGCGTCTCCGGGGCTAGCGGCAGCACAGATACGCAGTATTTT TRBV28 . TRBD2 TRBJ2-3
CASRQTGTGSYEQYF TGTGCCAGCAGACAAACTGGGACAGGGTCCTACGAGCAGTACTTC TRBV28 . TRBD1 TRBJ2-7
CSEGLSGHNEQFF TGCAGCGAAGGCCTTAGCGGCCACAATGAGCAGTTCTTC TRBV29-1 few . TRBJ2-1
CASSGQGMGNTEAFF TGTGCCAGCAGTGGACAGGGGATGGGGAACACTGAAGCTTTCTTT TRBV2 . TRBD1 TRBJ1-1
CASSSIWGGQETQYF TGTGCCAGCAGTTCCATCTGGGGGGGCCAAGAGACCCAGTACTTC TRBV28 . TRBD2 TRBJ2-5
CASSVGSSGSYEQYF TGTGCCAGCAGCGTAGGGTCTAGCGGGTCCTACGAGCAGTACTTC TRBV9 . TRBD2 TRBJ2-7
CASSLDRVRTEAFF TGTGCCAGCAGCTTAGACAGGGTTAGAACTGAAGCTTTCTTT TRBV11-2 . . TRBJ1-1
CASSPPGQGRETQYF TGTGCCAGCAGCCCGCCGGGACAGGGGAGAGAGACCCAGTACTTC TRBV7-2 few TRBD1 TRBJ2-5
CASKKSGRSSYEQYF TGTGCCAGCAAAAAGAGCGGGAGAAGCTCCTACGAGCAGTACTTC TRBV6-5 . TRBD2 TRBJ2-7
CASRGRGGQPQHF TGTGCCAGCAGAGGCAGGGGCGGACAGCCCCAGCATTTT TRBV28 . . TRBJ1-5
CASSHGLAGVDNEQFF TGTGCCAGCAGCCACGGACTAGCGGGAGTCGACAATGAGCAGTTCTTC TRBV5-4 . TRBD2 TRBJ2-1
CAFKRDSGRSPLHF TGTGCCTTTAAACGGGACTCCGGACGCTCACCCCTCCACTTT TRBV30 . . TRBJ1-6
CASSALPPNLFNEQFF TGTGCCAGCAGTGCGCTGCCACCAAACTTATTCAATGAGCAGTTCTTC TRBV6-1 . . TRBJ2-1
CASSIGAGVTNEQFF TGTGCCAGTAGTATAGGTGCGGGAGTCACTAATGAGCAGTTCTTC TRBV19 . TRBD2 TRBJ2-1
CASSSDRASYNSPLHF TGTGCCAGCAGTTCGGACAGGGCCTCCTATAATTCACCCCTCCACTTT TRBV2 . TRBD1 TRBJ1-6
CASTGQGARYTEAFF TGTGCCAGCACCGGACAGGGGGCTCGGTACACTGAAGCTTTCTTT TRBV2 few TRBD1 TRBJ1-1
CASSSGGANYGYTF TGTGCCAGCAGTTCGGGGGGGGCTAACTATGGCTACACCTTC TRBV28 . . TRBJ1-2
CSLGGNTEAFF TGCAGCCTGGGGGGGAACACTGAAGCTTTCTTT TRBV29-1 . . TRBJ1-1
CASSLGASGSGTGELFF TGTGCCAGCAGCTTAGGGGCTAGCGGGAGTGGAACCGGGGAGCTGTTTTTT TRBV11-3 . TRBD2 TRBJ2-2
CAISESRTAYEQYF TGTGCCATCAGTGAGTCGAGGACTGCATACGAGCAGTACTTC TRBV10-3 . . TRBJ2-7
CASSQTPGGSYEQYF TGTGCCAGCAGCCAAACCCCAGGAGGATCCTACGAGCAGTACTTC TRBV3-1/TRBV3-2 . . TRBJ2-7
CASQRRDRGGGGYTF TGTGCCAGCCAACGCCGGGACAGGGGAGGTGGTGGCTACACCTTC TRBV28 . TRBD1 TRBJ1-2
CASSQAGVTGNTGELFF TGTGCCAGCAGCCAAGCAGGGGTTACGGGGAACACCGGGGAGCTGTTTTTT TRBV3-1/TRBV3-2 . . TRBJ2-2
CASRPRDIAYEQYF TGTGCCAGCAGACCCAGGGATATTGCCTACGAGCAGTACTTC TRBV6-5 . . TRBJ2-7
CASSFGTGGDQPQHF TGTGCCAGCAGTTTCGGCACAGGGGGCGATCAGCCCCAGCATTTT TRBV27 . TRBD1 TRBJ1-5
CASSPAGPATGELFF TGTGCCAGCTCCCCGGCAGGGCCGGCCACCGGGGAGCTGTTTTTT TRBV18 . . TRBJ2-2
CASTLDTYNEQFF TGTGCCAGCACCTTAGACACCTACAATGAGCAGTTCTTC TRBV7-2 . . TRBJ2-1
CASSLAGGRAFGETQYF TGTGCCAGCAGCCTCGCCGGCGGGAGGGCCTTCGGTGAGACCCAGTACTTC TRBV5-6 . TRBD2 TRBJ2-5
CASSSTRTNSNQPQHF TGTGCCAGCAGCTCTACCCGGACAAATAGCAATCAGCCCCAGCATTTT TRBV7-9 . . TRBJ1-5
CSVSGFAGELFF TGCAGCGTTTCAGGGTTCGCCGGGGAGCTGTTTTTT TRBV29-1 medium-sized . TRBJ2-2
CASSPPDRGNTIYF TGTGCCAGCAGTCCCCCGGACAGGGGAAACACCATATATTTT TRBV28 . TRBD1 TRBJ1-3
CAWLSANTGELFF TGTGCCTGGTTAAGCGCGAACACCGGGGAGCTGTTTTTT TRBV30 . . TRBJ2-2
CASTPGGSGTNEQFF TGTGCCAGCACCCCAGGGGGCAGCGGGACGAATGAGCAGTTCTTC TRBV7-3 . . TRBJ2-1
CASSFGLANEQFF TGTGCCAGCAGTTTTGGACTAGCCAATGAGCAGTTCTTC TRBV12-3/TRBV12-4 . TRBD2 TRBJ2-1
CASSTRTGEDGYTF TGTGCCAGTAGTACGAGGACAGGGGAGGATGGCTACACCTTC TRBV19 . TRBD1 TRBJ1-2
CAIGTSGSTSTDTQYF TGTGCCATCGGGACTAGCGGGAGCACTAGCACAGATACGCAGTATTTT TRBV10-3 . TRBD2 TRBJ2-3
CASSTVPGGGYTF TGTGCCAGCAGCACGGTCCCAGGGGGGGGCTACACCTTC TRBV3-1/TRBV3-2 . TRBD1 TRBJ1-2
CASSQQDGTTGQSSYEQYF TGTGCCAGCAGCCAACAAGATGGAACAACAGGGCAGAGCTCCTACGAGCAGTACTTC TRBV3-1/TRBV3-2 few . TRBJ2-7
CASSSRNVDRGRISPLHF TGTGCCAGCAGTTCGCGGAACGTCGACAGGGGGCGGATTTCACCCCTCCACTTT TRBV27 . TRBD1 TRBJ1-6
CASSSGQGGQETQYF TGTGCCAGCAGCTCGGGACAGGGAGGACAAGAGACCCAGTACTTC TRBV7-9 . TRBD1 TRBJ2-5
CASSLAVHRGPVNTEAFF TGTGCCAGCAGCTTAGCTGTTCACAGGGGGCCGGTGAACACTGAAGCTTTCTTT TRBV7-9 . TRBD1 TRBJ1-1
CASSLRDRDVPGQFF TGCGCCAGCAGCCTCCGGGACAGGGATGTCCCAGGTCAGTTCTTC TRBV4-1 . TRBD1 TRBJ2-1
CASSLTPVGTGGNSPLHF TGTGCCAGCTCACTCACTCCCGTTGGGACAGGGGGCAACTCACCCCTCCACTTT TRBV18 . TRBD1 TRBJ1-6